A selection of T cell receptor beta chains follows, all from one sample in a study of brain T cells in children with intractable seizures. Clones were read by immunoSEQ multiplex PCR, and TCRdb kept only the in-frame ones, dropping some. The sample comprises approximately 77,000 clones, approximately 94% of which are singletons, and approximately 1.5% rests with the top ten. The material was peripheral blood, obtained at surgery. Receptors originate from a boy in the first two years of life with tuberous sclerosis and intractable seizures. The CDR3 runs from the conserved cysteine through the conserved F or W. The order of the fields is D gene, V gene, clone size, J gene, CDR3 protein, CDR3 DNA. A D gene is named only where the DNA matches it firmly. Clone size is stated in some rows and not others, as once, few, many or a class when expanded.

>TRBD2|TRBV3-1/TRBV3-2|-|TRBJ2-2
CASSQGAGDYDTGELFF
TGTGCCAGCAGCCAGGGAGCGGGAGATTATGACACCGGGGAGCTGTTTTTT
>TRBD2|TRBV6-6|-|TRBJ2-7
CASSPLRGGYEQYF
TGTGCCAGCAGCCCATTGCGGGGGGGCTACGAGCAGTACTTC
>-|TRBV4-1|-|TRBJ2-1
CASNLSITRSSYNEQFF
TGCGCCAGCAACCTTTCTATTACTAGAAGCTCCTACAATGAGCAGTTCTTC
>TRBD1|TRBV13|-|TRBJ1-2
CASSLGQGAPGYTF
TGTGCCAGCAGCTTAGGACAGGGGGCTCCTGGCTACACCTTC
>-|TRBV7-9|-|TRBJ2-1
CASSPDYNEQFF
TGTGCCAGCAGCCCAGACTACAATGAGCAGTTCTTC
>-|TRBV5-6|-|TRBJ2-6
CASSDWWAVEGANVLTF
TGTGCCAGCAGCGACTGGTGGGCGGTGGAAGGGGCCAACGTCCTGACTTTC
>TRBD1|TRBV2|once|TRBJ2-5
CASSDKDRGQETQYF
TGTGCCAGCAGTGATAAGGACAGGGGGCAAGAGACCCAGTACTTC
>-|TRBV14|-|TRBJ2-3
CASSQPGETDTQYF
TGTGCCAGCAGCCAACCAGGGGAGACAGATACGCAGTATTTT
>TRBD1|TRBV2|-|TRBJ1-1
CASSDRQGITEAFF
TGTGCCAGCAGTGACCGACAGGGGATCACTGAAGCTTTCTTT
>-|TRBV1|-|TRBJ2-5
CTSITRGGQETQYF
TGCACCAGCATCACGAGGGGGGGTCAAGAGACCCAGTACTTC
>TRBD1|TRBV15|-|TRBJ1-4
CATSRDRGDNEKLFF
TGTGCCACCAGCAGGGACAGGGGGGATAATGAAAAACTGTTTTTT
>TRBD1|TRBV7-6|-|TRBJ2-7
CASSTGTGYGDEQYF
TGTGCCAGCAGCACCGGGACAGGCTATGGGGACGAGCAGTACTTC
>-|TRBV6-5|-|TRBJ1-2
CASRLQGQPYGYTF
TGTGCCAGCAGACTCCAAGGACAGCCCTATGGCTACACCTTC
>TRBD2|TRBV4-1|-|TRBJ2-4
CASTHPGGKNIQYF
TGCGCCAGCACACACCCGGGAGGCAAAAACATTCAGTACTTC
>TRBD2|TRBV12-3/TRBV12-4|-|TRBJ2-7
CASKTSGYEQYF
TGTGCCAGCAAGACTAGCGGGTACGAGCAGTACTTC
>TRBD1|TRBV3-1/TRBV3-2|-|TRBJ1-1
CASSGRTGGAWGGTEAFF
TGTGCCAGCAGCGGACGGACAGGGGGCGCGTGGGGGGGCACTGAAGCTTTCTTT
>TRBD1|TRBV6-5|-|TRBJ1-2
CASSLQGMYGYTF
TGTGCCAGCAGTTTACAGGGGATGTATGGCTACACCTTC
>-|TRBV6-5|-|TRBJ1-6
CASSYGTVEWNSPLHF
TGTGCCAGCAGTTACGGGACCGTCGAGTGGAATTCACCCCTCCACTTT
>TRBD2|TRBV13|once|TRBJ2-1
CASSHTSGRNNEQFF
TGTGCCAGCAGCCACACTAGCGGGAGGAACAATGAGCAGTTCTTC
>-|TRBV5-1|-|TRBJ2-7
CASSFTSSNEQYF
TGCGCCAGCAGCTTCACTAGTTCTAACGAGCAGTACTTC
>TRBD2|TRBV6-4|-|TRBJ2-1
CASSENSGRYNEQFF
TGTGCCAGCAGTGAAAATAGCGGGAGATACAATGAGCAGTTCTTC
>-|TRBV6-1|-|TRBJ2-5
CASSEANWIQVQETQYF
TGTGCCAGCAGTGAAGCGAATTGGATCCAGGTCCAAGAGACCCAGTACTTC
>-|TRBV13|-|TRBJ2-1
CASSSSTRPFVYEQFF
TGTGCCAGCAGCTCCTCGACTAGGCCTTTTGTCTATGAGCAGTTCTTC
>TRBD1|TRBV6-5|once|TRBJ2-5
CASSHRDRAETQYF
TGTGCCAGCAGTCACCGGGACAGGGCTGAGACCCAGTACTTC
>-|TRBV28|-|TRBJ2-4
CASSLLVGKGNIQYF
TGTGCCAGCAGTTTATTAGTGGGCAAGGGTAACATTCAGTACTTC
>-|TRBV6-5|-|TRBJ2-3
CAAGKGTDTQYF
TGTGCCGCAGGGAAGGGCACAGATACGCAGTATTTT
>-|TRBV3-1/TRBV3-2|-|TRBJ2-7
CASSQDSRIVYEQYF
TGTGCCAGCAGCCAAGATTCGAGGATTGTCTACGAGCAGTACTTC
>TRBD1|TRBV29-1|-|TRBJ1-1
CSVQGRLNTEAFF
TGCAGCGTACAGGGGCGGCTGAACACTGAAGCTTTCTTT
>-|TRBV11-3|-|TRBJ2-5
CASSLVPKQETQYF
TGTGCCAGCAGCTTAGTTCCGAAGCAAGAGACCCAGTACTTC
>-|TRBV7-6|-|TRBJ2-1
CASSLTIEQFF
TGTGCCAGCAGCTTAACGATTGAGCAGTTCTTC
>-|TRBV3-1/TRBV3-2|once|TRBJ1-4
CASSNRGSEKLFF
TGTGCCAGCAGCAATCGGGGGTCTGAAAAACTGTTTTTT
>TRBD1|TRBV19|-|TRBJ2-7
CASSIGQGAYEQYF
TGTGCCAGTAGTATCGGTCAGGGGGCCTACGAGCAGTACTTC
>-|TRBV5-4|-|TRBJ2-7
CASSDTYEQYF
TGTGCCAGCAGCGACACCTACGAGCAGTACTTC
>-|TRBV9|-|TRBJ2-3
CASSARGGDPTDTQYF
TGTGCCAGCAGCGCCAGGGGGGGCGATCCCACAGATACGCAGTATTTT
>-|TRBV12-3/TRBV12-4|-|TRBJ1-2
CASTSVANYGYTF
TGTGCCAGCACCTCGGTAGCTAACTATGGCTACACCTTC
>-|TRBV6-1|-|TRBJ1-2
CASSKGDGGYTF
TGTGCCAGCAGTAAGGGGGATGGTGGCTACACCTTC
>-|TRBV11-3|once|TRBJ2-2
CASRGGTGELFF
TGTGCCAGCAGGGGAGGCACCGGGGAGCTGTTTTTT
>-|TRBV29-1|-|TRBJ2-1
CSVAWAGEGEQFF
TGCAGCGTTGCTTGGGCAGGGGAGGGTGAGCAGTTCTTC
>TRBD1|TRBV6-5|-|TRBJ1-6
CASSYGTGYNSPLHF
TGTGCCAGCAGTTATGGGACAGGTTATAATTCACCCCTCCACTTT
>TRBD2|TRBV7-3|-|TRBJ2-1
CASSWTSGNEQFF
TGTGCCAGCAGTTGGACTAGCGGGAATGAGCAGTTCTTC